Below, one TCR beta chain is given with its context. The data stem from a study of sequential checkpoint blockade in melanoma. Study information: Arm A got nivolumab then ipilimumab; arm B the reverse, 1:1. Each arm's sequence ended with maintenance nivolumab.

Germline values: CDR1 MNHNS, CDR2 SASEGT. The CDR3 is made up of 15 amino acids. Trimming pared 2 bases from V and 7 bases from J, leaving 14 bases between. TCRdb's table, derived via immunoSEQ multiplex PCR, lists solely in-frame clones and lacks some. The data hold thousands of clones, with approximately 72% observed a single time. Treatment here: randomized to nivolumab then ipilimumab (arm A) or the reverse (arm B). No patient had prior DNA-damaging chemotherapy. Sorted cells were live CD3+CD8+, lacking CD19 and CD56, from PBMCs. Here the sequenced sample was CD8+ T cells sorted from blood (inferred from file names), taken from a patient given nivolumab and ipilimumab in sequence. The chain recombines TRBV6-1 with TRBJ1-4; D gene ambiguous. This TCR was recovered from a human donor with melanoma. This CDR3 reads CASSERAGEGEKLFF. CDR3 DNA sequence: TGTGCCAGCAGTGAAAGGGCCGGCGAGGGTGAAAAACTGTTTTTT.